Presented here are 29 T cell receptor beta chains from one specimen sequenced in a study of T cell responses to AZD1222 COVID-19 vaccine. Using immunoSEQ multiplex PCR, the repertoire was profiled, and TCRdb retains in-frame clones only, with some absent. The profile shows about 150,000 clones, over 90% of them singletons. The input for sequencing was peripheral blood, taken on day 0 of AZD1222 vaccination. These receptors were collected from an adult in good health.

The chain combines TRBV9 with TRBJ1-2, with 8 bases fitting TRBD1. Germline values: CDR1 SGDLS, CDR2 YYNGEE. Trimming cost V 3 bases and J 4 bases; bases outside gene matches: 8. CDR3 length: 15 residues. The CDR3 coding sequence is TGTGCCAGCAGCGCCTCTCCGACAGGGGTCTATGGCTACACCTTC. Translation: CASSASPTGVYGYTF.

This clone was detected once. The chain uses TRBV7-9 and TRBJ2-5; 9 bases agree with TRBD2. Looked up from germline, CDR1 is SEHNR and CDR2 is FQNEAQ (reference sequence). With V trimmed by 5 bases and J by 6 bases, 4 bases remained unmatched. This CDR3 spans 13 amino acids. The CDR3 protein is CASSRGLAQTQYF. In DNA form, the CDR3 reads TGTGCCAGCAGCCGGGGACTAGCCCAGACCCAGTACTTC. Full variable domain (remainder filled in from reference TRBV7-9 and TRBJ2-5): DTGVSQNPRHKITKRGQNVTFRCDPISEHNRLYWYRQTLGQGPEFLTYFQNEAQLEKSRLLSDRFSAERPKGSFSTLEIQRTEQGDSAMYLCASSRGLAQTQYFGPGTRLLVL.

The J gene is TRBJ1-1, the V gene TRBV28; D remains unclear. This CDR3 contains 13 residues. V dropped 3 bases and J dropped 7 bases, with 12 bases sitting between them. CDR1 MDHEN and CDR2 SYDVKM come from the germline V gene. The CDR3 protein is CASSLFGRLEAFF. In nucleotides, the CDR3 is TGTGCCAGCAGTTTGTTTGGACGGCTTGAAGCTTTCTTT.

In nucleotides, the CDR3 is TGTGCCTGGAGTACAGGGCACACTGAAGCTTTCTTT. Translated, it gives CAWSTGHTEAFF. J is TRBJ1-1 and V is TRBV30; a possible D gene is TRBD1 (6 bases). CDR1 and CDR2 from the germline V gene are GTSNPN and SVGIG (reference sequence). The CDR3 is 12 residues long. V was trimmed by 2 bases and J by 3 bases, leaving 7 bases between them. The full variable domain, rest sourced from reference TRBV30 and TRBJ1-1, is SQTIHQWPATLVQPVGSPLSLECTVEGTSNPNLYWYRQAAGRGLQLLFYSVGIGQISSEVPQNLSASRPQDRQFILSSKKLLLSDSGFYLCAWSTGHTEAFFGQGTRLTVV.

J is TRBJ1-4 and V is TRBV19; D is ambiguous. Germline V gene lookup returns CDR1 LNHDA and CDR2 SQIVND (reference sequence). Trimming pared 3 bases from V and 8 bases from J, leaving 10 bases between. The CDR3 consists of 13 residues. For the CDR3, the DNA is TGTGCCAGTAGTATGGCGATGGGCGAAAAACTGTTTTTT. It codes for CASSMAMGEKLFF.

CDR3 protein: CSAGGGGLADEQYF. CDR3 nucleotides: TGCAGCGCGGGAGGAGGGGGACTAGCGGACGAGCAGTACTTC. The chain recombines TRBV29-1 with TRBJ2-7, with TRBD2 matching 11 bases. The junction had 10 bases not matched to a gene; V was cut back by 7 bases and J by 5 bases. Germline V gene lookup returns CDR1 SQVTM and CDR2 ANQGSEA. This CDR3 is built from 14 residues.

For this clone: Other DNA sequences in the same sample also yield this CDR3. The chain couples TRBV6-1 to TRBJ1-1; D is undetermined. The V gene lost 1 base and the J gene lost 0 bases, with 6 bases spanning the gap. The CDR3 sequence is 14 residues long. CDR1 is MNHNS, CDR2 SASEGT, per germline. The CDR3 DNA is TGTGCCAGCAGTGAAGGGACTGTGAACACTGAAGCTTTCTTT. It encodes CASSEGTVNTEAFF.

This chain links TRBV5-1 with TRBJ2-7, with a weak D call TRBD1 (5 bases). Germline loops: CDR1 SGHRS, CDR2 YFSETQ. This CDR3 region has 14 residues. V was cut by 4 bases and J by 3 bases, with 14 bases left in between. The CDR3: CASSVGPGFYEQYF. DNA for the CDR3: TGCGCCAGCAGCGTGGGGCCAGGCTTCTACGAGCAGTACTTC.

The chain uses TRBV27 and TRBJ1-1, with TRBD1 matching 9 bases. V lost 6 bases and J lost 5; bases outside the gene matches: 13. This CDR3 spans 16 amino acids. Germline lookup yields CDR1 MNHEY and CDR2 SMNVEV (reference sequence). The chain's CDR3 is CASSGQGWDRYTEAFF. CDR3 DNA: TGTGCCAGCAGCGGACAGGGGTGGGATAGGTATACTGAAGCTTTCTTT.

The chain has TRBV15 and TRBJ2-1; 10 bases line up with TRBD2. Per germline, CDR1 LNHNV and CDR2 YYDKDF (reference sequence). CDR3 size: 19 residues. V shed 2 bases and J 6 bases; nucleotides not matched to a gene: 16. In DNA, the CDR3 is TGTGCCACCAGCAGAACCGGACTAGCGGATCCACTCATTAGCAATGAGCAGTTCTTC. Protein sequence: CATSRTGLADPLISNEQFF. The whole variable domain, remainder taken from reference TRBV15 and TRBJ2-1, is DAMVIQNPRYQVTQFGKPVTLSCSQTLNHNVMYWYQQKSSQAPKLLFHYYDKDFNNEADTPDNFQSRRPNTSFCFLDIRSPGLGDTAMYLCATSRTGLADPLISNEQFFGPGTRLTVL.

This chain's CDR3 is CASSWRTVTNEKLFF. The DNA for the CDR3 is TGTGCCAGCAGCTGGAGGACAGTAACTAATGAAAAACTGTTTTTT. The chain links TRBV13 to TRBJ1-4, with D possibly being TRBD1 (6 bases). Germline CDR1 and CDR2: PRHDT and FYEKMQ (reference sequence). The CDR3 sequence is 15 residues long. V lost 4 bases and J lost 1, with 10 bases in between. The full variable domain, rest sourced from reference TRBV13 and TRBJ1-4, is AAGVIQSPRHLIKEKRETATLKCYPIPRHDTVYWYQQGPGQDPQFLISFYEKMQSDKGSIPDRFSAQQFSDYHSELNMSSLELGDSALYFCASSWRTVTNEKLFFGSGTQLSVL.

The chain is built from TRBV6-5 and TRBJ2-7, with 8 bases aligning to TRBD2. In germline, CDR1 is MNHEY, CDR2 SVGAGI. CDR3 length: 14 amino acids. Trimming cost V 5 bases and J 4 bases; bases outside gene matches: 7. CDR3 in DNA: TGTGCCAGCAGTCCAAGCGGGAGCGAGTACGAGCAGTACTTC. Translated: CASSPSGSEYEQYF.

V gene TRBV19 combines with J gene TRBJ1-5; 7 nucleotides match TRBD1. Germline V lookup: CDR1 LNHDA, CDR2 SQIVND (reference sequence). J lost 1 base, V lost 7 bases, and 7 bases had no gene match. The CDR3 runs to 15 residues. In DNA, the CDR3 is TGTGCCAGTACACTAGGACAGGCCAGCAATCAGCCCCAGCATTTT. This gives the protein CASTLGQASNQPQHF.

V and J are TRBV6-1 and TRBJ1-6; D uncertain. The CDR3 sequence is 15 residues long. Trimming stripped 0 bases from V and 7 bases from J, with 10 bases between. The germline CDR1 and CDR2 sequences are MNHNS and SASEGT. CDR3 region: CASSEARMGNSPLHF. The CDR3 nucleotides are TGTGCCAGCAGTGAAGCAAGGATGGGAAATTCACCCCTCCACTTT.

The chain is built from TRBV19 and TRBJ2-1, with 14 nucleotides matching TRBD2. The CDR3 loop spans 18 amino acids. The germline V gene encodes CDR1 LNHDA and CDR2 SQIVND (reference sequence). The V segment lost 5 bases and the J segment 3 bases; nucleotides outside the gene matches: 9. The CDR3 protein is CASSPGTSGSTNYNEQFF. The CDR3 coding sequence is TGTGCCAGTAGTCCAGGGACTAGCGGGAGCACTAACTACAATGAGCAGTTCTTC.

V usage is TRBV19 and J usage is TRBJ1-1, with 8 bases aligning to TRBD1. The CDR3 length is 15 residues. Germline V gene lookup returns CDR1 LNHDA and CDR2 SQIVND (reference sequence). The V and J ends lost 1 base and 2 bases, in that order; junction bases with no gene match: 3. Here the CDR3 reads CASSIGDRLNTEAFF. The CDR3, as DNA: TGTGCCAGTAGTATAGGGGACAGGTTAAACACTGAAGCTTTCTTT.

CDR3 nucleotides: TGTGCCAGCAGTTACTCGGGACTAGCGGGGACCTACGAGCAGTACTTC. Translating it yields CASSYSGLAGTYEQYF. The chain uses TRBV6-5 and TRBJ2-7, with TRBD2 identical over 13 bases. There are 16 residues in the CDR3. Germline assignment: CDR1 MNHEY and CDR2 SVGAGI. After removal of 0 bases from V and 2 bases from J, the junction contained 1 base not matched to a gene.

The V call is TRBV7-9, the J call TRBJ1-5, with unresolved D. Trimming left V 5 bases short and J 4 bases short, with 6 bases between. The CDR3 loop spans 12 amino acids. The germline V gene has CDR1 SEHNR and CDR2 FQNEAQ (reference sequence). CDR3 nucleotides: TGTGCCAGCAGCATGGATAATCAGCCCCAGCATTTT. As protein: CASSMDNQPQHF.

As for this clone: The identical CDR3 is also encoded by other nucleotide sequences in the sample. The chain couples TRBV6-5 to TRBJ1-1; D is ambiguous. CDR1 MNHEY and CDR2 SVGAGI come from the germline V gene. The V and J ends lost 2 bases and 4 bases respectively, with 5 bases between them. The CDR3 extends over 12 amino acids. The CDR3 sequence is CASSYVGTEAFF. The CDR3 DNA is TGTGCCAGCAGTTACGTGGGCACTGAAGCTTTCTTT.

DNA for the CDR3: TGTGCCTGGAGTGTAGGTGGGGGTACTGATAATTCACCCCTCCACTTT. The encoded protein is CAWSVGGGTDNSPLHF. The gene calls are TRBV30 and TRBJ1-6; possible D gene TRBD1, 5 bases. Looked up from germline, CDR1 is GTSNPN and CDR2 is SVGIG (reference sequence). V lost 0 bases, J lost 5 bases, and 14 bases lay in between. This CDR3 region has 16 residues.

This chain joins TRBV2 and TRBJ1-1; D is possibly TRBD1 (6 bases). Looked up from germline, CDR1 is SNHLY and CDR2 is FYNNEI. CDR3 size: 13 residues. The V gene lost 6 bases and the J gene lost 1 base, with 9 bases spanning the gap. CDR3 amino acids: CASRSDRNTEAFF. CDR3 bases: TGTGCCAGCAGATCGGACAGGAACACTGAAGCTTTCTTT.

The rearrangement uses TRBV6-5 and TRBJ2-4; 9 bases are a match to TRBD1. This CDR3 is 15 amino acids long. V lost 6 bases to trimming and J lost 7 bases; unmatched junction nucleotides: 10. Germline V gene sequence: CDR1 MNHEY, CDR2 SVGAGI. The CDR3 loop is CASSTGTGFSNIQYF. The DNA for the CDR3 is TGTGCCAGCAGCACCGGGACAGGGTTTTCGAACATTCAGTACTTC.

V gene TRBV18 combines with J gene TRBJ2-7, with 8 bases matching TRBD1. The V gene's germline CDR1 is KGHSH and CDR2 LQKENI. V trimming: 5 bases; J trimming: 6 bases; junction bases outside the gene matches: 12. The CDR3 length is 15 residues. Written as DNA, the CDR3 is TGTGCCAGCTCATCACAGGGGGTACGTCAGGCCGAGCAGTACTTC. Its translation: CASSSQGVRQAEQYF. The full variable domain, in which reference TRBV18 and TRBJ2-7 provide the parts outside the CDR3, is NAGVMQNPRHLVRRRGQEARLRCSPMKGHSHVYWYRQLPEEGLKFMVYLQKENIIDESGMPKERFSAEFPKEGPSILRIQQVVRGDSAAYFCASSSQGVRQAEQYFGPGTRLTVT.

The chain uses TRBV27 and TRBJ2-5; D unresolved. CDR3 length equals 16 residues. V was shortened by 6 bases and J by 1 base, with 18 bases between the two germline ends. Germline V gives CDR1 MNHEY, CDR2 SMNVEV (reference sequence). The CDR3 bases are TGTGCCAGCAGACGAGACCCCGGTGGCACCCAAGAGACCCAGTACTTC. Its translation: CASRRDPGGTQETQYF.

The rearrangement joins TRBV4-1 to TRBJ2-7, with D perhaps matching TRBD2 (6 bases). The CDR3 consists of 16 residues. Germline V gene data show CDR1 as MGHRA and CDR2 as YSYEKL. Trimming pared 1 base from V and 0 bases from J, leaving 13 bases between. The CDR3 spells CASSQVLAEPSYEQYF. DNA for the CDR3: TGCGCCAGCAGCCAAGTTTTAGCGGAGCCCTCCTACGAGCAGTACTTC.

V is TRBV19 and J is TRBJ2-2, with no clear D. V lost 8 bases and J lost 8, with 9 bases in between. The CDR3 has 11 amino acids. Germline CDR1 reads LNHDA; CDR2 reads SQIVND (reference sequence). In DNA, the CDR3 is TGTGCCAGTTTTTCGTGGGGGGAGCTGTTTTTT. This gives the protein CASFSWGELFF.

This clone was counted once. Here the CDR3 reads CASSDGLAGDSPYEQYF. The DNA of the CDR3 is TGTGCCAGCAGTGACGGGCTAGCGGGAGACTCTCCCTACGAGCAGTACTTC. This chain links TRBV25-1 with TRBJ2-7; TRBD2 matches 10 bases. V lost 3 bases and J lost 2; bases outside the gene matches: 10. The CDR3 totals 17 residues. Germline V gene sequence: CDR1 MGHDK, CDR2 SYGVNS.

This chain joins TRBV5-1 and TRBJ2-3, with 10 bases aligning to TRBD2. The germline V gene has CDR1 SGHRS and CDR2 YFSETQ. The V segment lost 4 bases and the J segment 6 bases; nucleotides outside the gene matches: 8. The CDR3 is made up of 15 amino acids. CDR3 nucleotide sequence: TGCGCCAGCAGCAACCTAGCGGGAGTTACGGATACGCAGTATTTT. Translated: CASSNLAGVTDTQYF. The full variable domain, rest sourced from reference TRBV5-1 and TRBJ2-3, is KAGVTQTPRYLIKTRGQQVTLSCSPISGHRSVSWYQQTPGQGLQFLFEYFSETQRNKGNFPGRFSGRQFSNSRSEMNVSTLELGDSALYLCASSNLAGVTDTQYFGPGTRLTVL.

The genes are TRBV29-1 and TRBJ2-5, with 7 bases fitting TRBD1. The CDR3 is 13 amino acids. Germline V gene data show CDR1 as SQVTM and CDR2 as ANQGSEA. V dropped 3 bases and J dropped 5; count of bases not matched to a gene: 6. CDR3 bases: TGCAGCGTTGACAAACAGGGGATGGAGACCCAGTACTTC. Its protein product is CSVDKQGMETQYF.